Below, 3 T cell receptor beta chains from the same sample are listed, as sequenced in a study of T cells in Graves' hyperthyroidism and ophthalmopathy. RNA transcripts provided the source from which TCR beta CDR3 regions were amplified. HTBI primers were used for first-round RT-PCR of the TCR CDR3. MiXCR, applied by TCRdb to the multiplex PCR reads, yields one record per CDR3 protein. The table shows around 570,000 distinct CDR3 sequences, with just under 20% occurring only once. Input material: blood. The receptors shown here come from a man aged 40-55 years with Graves' ophthalmopathy.

The chain uses TRBV28 and TRBJ2-7, with 8 bases identical to TRBD1. The germline V gene encodes CDR1 MDHEN and CDR2 SYDVKM. The CDR3 length is 16 residues. J lost 2 bases, V lost 5 bases, and 11 bases had no gene match. The CDR3 region is CASSTVGGQGPYEQYF. In nucleotides, the CDR3 is TGTGCCAGCAGTACAGTGGGAGGACAGGGCCCCTACGAGCAGTACTTC.

This clonotype was seen at least ten times. The rearrangement joins TRBV7-2 to TRBJ2-3; 8 bases fit TRBD2. V was pared by 3 bases and J by 8 bases, with 13 bases of the junction left unmatched. The CDR3 extends over 16 amino acids. CDR1 is SGHTA and CDR2 is FQGNSA in the germline V gene. The CDR3 DNA reads TGTGCCAGCAGCTTTTCTAGCGGGCGGTTACTCGTTACGCAGTATTTT. Protein sequence: CASSFSSGRLLVTQYF.

This clonotype has at least ten counts. This chain joins TRBV28 and TRBJ1-1; D is perhaps TRBD1 (6 bases). V lost 1 base, J lost 9 bases, and 18 bases lay in between. CDR1 MDHEN and CDR2 SYDVKM come from the germline V gene. This CDR3 contains 15 residues. Written as DNA, the CDR3 is TGTGCCAGCAGTTTATTTTCGATCGGGGGCTTCAAAGCTTTCTTT. As protein: CASSLFSIGGFKAFF.